This entry is about one TCR beta chain. Assay: immunoSEQ multiplex PCR; the TCRdb copy retains only in-frame clones and omits some. The data contain about half a million clones, about 91% of them singletons. This sample is part of a study of blood T cell repertoires in COVID-19. As for the study in general: Sources were T cells, B-cell-depleted T cells, or PBMCs; the material itself was cDNA or gDNA.

Germline CDR1 MNHNS, CDR2 SASEGT. The CDR3 has 13 amino acids. V gave up 1 base and J gave up 5 bases, with 7 bases separating them. The chain uses TRBV6-1 and TRBJ2-3, with TRBD2 as a possible D gene (6 bases). This TCR came from a man between 18 and 35 years old with COVID-19, enrolled during active disease. Sequencing was done on a sample of peripheral blood. For the CDR3, the DNA is TGTGCCAGCAGTGAAGAGGAGGGAGATACGCAGTATTTT. Its protein product is CASSEEEGDTQYF.